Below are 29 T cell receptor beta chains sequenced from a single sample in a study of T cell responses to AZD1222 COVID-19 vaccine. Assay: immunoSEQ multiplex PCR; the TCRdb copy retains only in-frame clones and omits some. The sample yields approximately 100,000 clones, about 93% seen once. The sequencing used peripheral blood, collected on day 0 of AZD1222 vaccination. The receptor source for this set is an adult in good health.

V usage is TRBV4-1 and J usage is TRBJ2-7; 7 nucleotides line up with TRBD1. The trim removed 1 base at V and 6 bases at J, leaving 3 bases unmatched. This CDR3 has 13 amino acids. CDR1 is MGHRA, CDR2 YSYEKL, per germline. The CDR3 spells CASSQVQGIEQYF. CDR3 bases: TGCGCCAGCAGCCAAGTACAGGGGATCGAGCAGTACTTC.

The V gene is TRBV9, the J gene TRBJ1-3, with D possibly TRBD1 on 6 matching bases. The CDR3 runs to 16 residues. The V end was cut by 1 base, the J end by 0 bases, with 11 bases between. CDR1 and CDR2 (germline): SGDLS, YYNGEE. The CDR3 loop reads CASSVQTGLSGNTIYF. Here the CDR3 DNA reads TGTGCCAGCAGCGTACAGACAGGCCTCTCTGGAAACACCATATATTTT. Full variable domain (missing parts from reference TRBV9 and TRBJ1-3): DSGVTQTPKHLITATGQRVTLRCSPRSGDLSVYWYQQSLDQGLQFLIQYYNGEERAKGNILERFSAQQFPDLHSELNLSSLELGDSALYFCASSVQTGLSGNTIYFGEGSWLTVV.

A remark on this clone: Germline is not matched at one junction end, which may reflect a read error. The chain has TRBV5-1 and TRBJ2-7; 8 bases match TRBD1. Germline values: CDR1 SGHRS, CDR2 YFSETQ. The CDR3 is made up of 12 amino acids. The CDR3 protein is CASSLDEDRVSF. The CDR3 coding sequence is TGCGCCAGCAGCTTGGATGAGGACAGGGTAAGCTTC.

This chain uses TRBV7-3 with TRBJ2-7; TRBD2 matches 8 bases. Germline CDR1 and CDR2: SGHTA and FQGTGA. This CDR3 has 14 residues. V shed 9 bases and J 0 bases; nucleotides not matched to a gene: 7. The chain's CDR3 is CASSLAGTSYEQYF. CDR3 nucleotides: TGTGCCAGTTCCCTAGCGGGTACCTCCTACGAGCAGTACTTC.

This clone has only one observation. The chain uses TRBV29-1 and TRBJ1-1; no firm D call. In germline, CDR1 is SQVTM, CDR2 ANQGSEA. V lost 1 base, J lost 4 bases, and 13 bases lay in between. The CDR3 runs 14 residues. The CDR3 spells CSVEGQIGITEAFF. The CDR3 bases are TGCAGCGTTGAAGGGCAGATCGGGATCACTGAAGCTTTCTTT.

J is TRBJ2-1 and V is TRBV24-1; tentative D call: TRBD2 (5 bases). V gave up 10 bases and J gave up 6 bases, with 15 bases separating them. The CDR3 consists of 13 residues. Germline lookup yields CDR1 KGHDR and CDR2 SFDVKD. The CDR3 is CATDEGRVNEQFF. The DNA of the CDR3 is TGTGCCACTGATGAGGGAAGGGTCAATGAGCAGTTCTTC.

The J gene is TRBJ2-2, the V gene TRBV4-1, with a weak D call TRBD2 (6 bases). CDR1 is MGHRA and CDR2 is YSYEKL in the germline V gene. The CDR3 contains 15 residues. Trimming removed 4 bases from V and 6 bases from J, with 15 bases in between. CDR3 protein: CASSPGQPSAGELFF. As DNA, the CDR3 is TGCGCCAGCAGCCCGGGGCAACCTAGCGCCGGGGAGCTGTTTTTT.

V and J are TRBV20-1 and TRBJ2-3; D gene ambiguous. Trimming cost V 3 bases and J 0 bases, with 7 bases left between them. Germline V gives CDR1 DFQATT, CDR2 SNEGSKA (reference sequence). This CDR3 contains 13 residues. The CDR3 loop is CSASRFSTDTQYF. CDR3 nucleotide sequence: TGCAGTGCTAGTCGTTTTAGCACAGATACGCAGTATTTT.

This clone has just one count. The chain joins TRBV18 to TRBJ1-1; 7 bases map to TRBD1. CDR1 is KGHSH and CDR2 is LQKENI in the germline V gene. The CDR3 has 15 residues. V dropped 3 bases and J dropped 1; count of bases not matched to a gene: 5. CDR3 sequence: CASSPTQGRNTEAFF. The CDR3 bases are TGTGCCAGCTCACCGACACAGGGGCGGAACACTGAAGCTTTCTTT. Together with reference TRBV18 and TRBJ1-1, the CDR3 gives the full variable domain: NAGVMQNPRHLVRRRGQEARLRCSPMKGHSHVYWYRQLPEEGLKFMVYLQKENIIDESGMPKERFSAEFPKEGPSILRIQQVVRGDSAAYFCASSPTQGRNTEAFFGQGTRLTVV.

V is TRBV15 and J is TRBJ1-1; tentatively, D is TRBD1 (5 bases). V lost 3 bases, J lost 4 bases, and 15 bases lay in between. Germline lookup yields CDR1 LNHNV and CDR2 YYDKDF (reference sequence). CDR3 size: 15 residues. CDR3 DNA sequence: TGTGCCACCAGCAGCTTGACAGTGAAAAGCACTGAAGCTTTCTTT. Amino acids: CATSSLTVKSTEAFF.

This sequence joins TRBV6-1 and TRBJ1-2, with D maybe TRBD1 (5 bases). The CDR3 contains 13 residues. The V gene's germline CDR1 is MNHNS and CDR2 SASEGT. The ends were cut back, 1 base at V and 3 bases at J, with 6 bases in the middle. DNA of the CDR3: TGTGCCAGCAGTGAAGGAGGGGACTATGGCTACACCTTC. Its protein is CASSEGGDYGYTF.

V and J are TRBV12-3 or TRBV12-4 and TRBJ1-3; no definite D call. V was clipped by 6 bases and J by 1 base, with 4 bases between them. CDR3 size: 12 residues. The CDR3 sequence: CASSFSGNTIYF. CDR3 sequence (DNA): TGTGCCAGCAGCTTTTCTGGAAACACCATATATTTT.

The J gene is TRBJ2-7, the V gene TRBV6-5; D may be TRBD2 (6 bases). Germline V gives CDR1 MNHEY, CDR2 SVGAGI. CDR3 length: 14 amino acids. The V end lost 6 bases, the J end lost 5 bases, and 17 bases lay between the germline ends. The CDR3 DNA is TGTGCCAGCAGCCCAGGAGGGAGTAAGGACGAGCAGTACTTC. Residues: CASSPGGSKDEQYF.

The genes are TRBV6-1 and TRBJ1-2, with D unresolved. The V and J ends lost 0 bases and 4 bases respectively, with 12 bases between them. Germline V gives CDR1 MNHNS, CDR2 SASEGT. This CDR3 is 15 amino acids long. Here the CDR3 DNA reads TGTGCCAGCAGTGAAGCACTAAGGGAACGCTATGGCTACACCTTC. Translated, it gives CASSEALRERYGYTF.

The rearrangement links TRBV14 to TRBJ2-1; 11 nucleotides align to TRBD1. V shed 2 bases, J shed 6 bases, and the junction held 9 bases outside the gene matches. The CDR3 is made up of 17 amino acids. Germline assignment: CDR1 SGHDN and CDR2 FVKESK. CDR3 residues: CASSQKPGQGVANEQFF. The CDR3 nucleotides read TGTGCCAGCAGCCAAAAACCGGGACAGGGGGTAGCCAATGAGCAGTTCTTC.

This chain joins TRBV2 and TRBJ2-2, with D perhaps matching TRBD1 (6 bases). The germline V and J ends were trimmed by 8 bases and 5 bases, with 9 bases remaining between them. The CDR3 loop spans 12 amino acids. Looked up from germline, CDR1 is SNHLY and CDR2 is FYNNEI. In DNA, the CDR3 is TGTGCCAGCCACAGGGAAACCGGGGAGCTGTTTTTT. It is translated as CASHRETGELFF.

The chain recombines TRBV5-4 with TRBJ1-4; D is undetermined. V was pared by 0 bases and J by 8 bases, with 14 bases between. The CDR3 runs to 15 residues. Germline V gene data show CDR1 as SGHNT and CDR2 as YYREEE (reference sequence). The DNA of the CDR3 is TGTGCCAGCAGCTTGGCCTCTAGAGTAAGGGAAAAACTGTTTTTT. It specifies CASSLASRVREKLFF.

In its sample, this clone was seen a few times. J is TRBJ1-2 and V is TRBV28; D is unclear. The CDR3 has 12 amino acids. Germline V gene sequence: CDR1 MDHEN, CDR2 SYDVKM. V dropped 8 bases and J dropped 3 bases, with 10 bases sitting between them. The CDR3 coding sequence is TGTGCCAGCCTCTCCCGTTACTATGGCTACACCTTC. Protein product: CASLSRYYGYTF.

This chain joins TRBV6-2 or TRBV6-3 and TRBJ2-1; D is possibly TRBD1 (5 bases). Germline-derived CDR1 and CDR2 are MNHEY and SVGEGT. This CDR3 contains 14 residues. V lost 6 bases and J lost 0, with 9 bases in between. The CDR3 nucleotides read TGTGCCAGCAGCCGACAGAGCTCCTACAATGAGCAGTTCTTC. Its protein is CASSRQSSYNEQFF.

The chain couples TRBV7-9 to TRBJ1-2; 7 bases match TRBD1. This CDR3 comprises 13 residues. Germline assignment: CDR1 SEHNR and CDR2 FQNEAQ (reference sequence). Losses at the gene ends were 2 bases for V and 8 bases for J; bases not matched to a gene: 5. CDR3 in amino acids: CASSLSRGVGYTF. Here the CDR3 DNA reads TGTGCCAGCAGCTTAAGCAGGGGGGTCGGCTACACCTTC.

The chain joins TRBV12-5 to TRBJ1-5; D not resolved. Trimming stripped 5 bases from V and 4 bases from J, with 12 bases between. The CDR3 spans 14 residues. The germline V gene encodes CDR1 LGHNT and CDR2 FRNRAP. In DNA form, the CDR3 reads TGTGCTAGTGGTCGGGAGAATCGGAATCAGCCCCAGCATTTT. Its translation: CASGRENRNQPQHF.

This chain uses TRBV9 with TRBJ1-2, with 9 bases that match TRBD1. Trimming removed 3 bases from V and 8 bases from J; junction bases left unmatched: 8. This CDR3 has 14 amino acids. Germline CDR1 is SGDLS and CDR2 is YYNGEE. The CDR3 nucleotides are TGTGCCAGCAGCGAGGGAACAGGGGGCTACGGCTACACCTTC. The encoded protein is CASSEGTGGYGYTF.

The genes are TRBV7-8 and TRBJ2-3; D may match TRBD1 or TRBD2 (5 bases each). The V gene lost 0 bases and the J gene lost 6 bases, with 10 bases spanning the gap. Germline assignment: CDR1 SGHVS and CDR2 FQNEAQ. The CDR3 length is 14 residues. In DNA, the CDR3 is TGTGCCAGCAGCTTAGCCTCCTGGGGGGATACGCAGTATTTT. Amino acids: CASSLASWGDTQYF.

The CDR3 nucleotides read TGTGCCAGCAGCTTAAGCGGGGGTGGGGCAGCCTTCTATGGCTACACCTTC. This sequence encodes CASSLSGGGAAFYGYTF. This sequence joins TRBV7-9 and TRBJ1-2; a possible D gene is TRBD1 (5 bases). V lost 2 bases to trimming and J lost 4 bases, with 20 bases between them. Germline-derived CDR1 and CDR2 are SEHNR and FQNEAQ (reference sequence). The CDR3 has 17 residues.

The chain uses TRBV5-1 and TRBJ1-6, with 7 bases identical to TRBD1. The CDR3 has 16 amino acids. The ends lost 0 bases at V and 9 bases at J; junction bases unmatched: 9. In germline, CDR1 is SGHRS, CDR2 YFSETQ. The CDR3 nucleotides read TGCGCCAGCAGCTTGGCTATCGGCAGGGGGGGTTCACCCCTCCACTTT. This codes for CASSLAIGRGGSPLHF. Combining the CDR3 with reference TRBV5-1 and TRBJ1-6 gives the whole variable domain KAGVTQTPRYLIKTRGQQVTLSCSPISGHRSVSWYQQTPGQGLQFLFEYFSETQRNKGNFPGRFSGRQFSNSRSEMNVSTLELGDSALYLCASSLAIGRGGSPLHFGNGTRLTVT.

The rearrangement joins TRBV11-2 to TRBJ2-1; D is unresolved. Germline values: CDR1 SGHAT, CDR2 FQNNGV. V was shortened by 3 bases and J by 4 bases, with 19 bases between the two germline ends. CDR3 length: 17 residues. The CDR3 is CASSLGKVGGRYNEQFF. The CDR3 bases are TGTGCCAGCAGCTTGGGTAAGGTAGGCGGAAGGTACAATGAGCAGTTCTTC.

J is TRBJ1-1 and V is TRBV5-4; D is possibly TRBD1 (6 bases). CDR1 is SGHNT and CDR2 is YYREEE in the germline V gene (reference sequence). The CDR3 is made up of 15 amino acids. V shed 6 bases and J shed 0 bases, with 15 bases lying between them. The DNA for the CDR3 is TGTGCCAGCACCCCGGGGGGGCCTCTGAACACTGAAGCTTTCTTT. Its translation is CASTPGGPLNTEAFF.

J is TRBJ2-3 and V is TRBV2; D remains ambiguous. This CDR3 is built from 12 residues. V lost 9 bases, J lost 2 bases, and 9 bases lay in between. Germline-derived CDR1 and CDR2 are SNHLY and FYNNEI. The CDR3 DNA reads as TGTGCCAGACGGACCACCACAGATACGCAGTATTTT. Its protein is CARRTTTDTQYF.

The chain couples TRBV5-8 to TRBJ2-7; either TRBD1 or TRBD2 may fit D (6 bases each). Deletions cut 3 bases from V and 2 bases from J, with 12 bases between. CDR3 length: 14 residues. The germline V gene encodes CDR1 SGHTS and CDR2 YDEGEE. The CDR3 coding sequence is TGTGCCAGCAGCTATACTAGGGGGGCCTACGAGCAGTACTTC. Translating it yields CASSYTRGAYEQYF. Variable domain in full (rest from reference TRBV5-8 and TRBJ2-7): EAGVTQSPTHLIKTRGQQATLRCSPISGHTSVYWYQQALGLGLQFLLWYDEGEERNRGNFPPRFSGRQFPNYSSELNVNALELEDSALYLCASSYTRGAYEQYFGPGTRLTVT.